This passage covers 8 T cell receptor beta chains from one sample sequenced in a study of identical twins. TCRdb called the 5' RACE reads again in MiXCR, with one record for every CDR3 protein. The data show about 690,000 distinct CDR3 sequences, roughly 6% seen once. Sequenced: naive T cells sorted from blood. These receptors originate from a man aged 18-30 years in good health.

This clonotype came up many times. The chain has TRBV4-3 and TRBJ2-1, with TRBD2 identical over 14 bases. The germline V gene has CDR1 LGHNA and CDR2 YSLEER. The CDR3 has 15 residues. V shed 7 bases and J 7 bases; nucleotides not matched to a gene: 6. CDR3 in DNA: TGCGCCAGCACGATGACTAGCGGGAGGGGAAATGAGCAGTTCTTC. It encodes CASTMTSGRGNEQFF.

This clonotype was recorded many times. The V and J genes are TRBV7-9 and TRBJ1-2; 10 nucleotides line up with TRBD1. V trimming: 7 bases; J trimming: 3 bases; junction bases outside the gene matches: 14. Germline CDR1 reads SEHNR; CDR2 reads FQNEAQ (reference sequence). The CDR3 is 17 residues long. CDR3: CASTVWDRGTRDYGYTF. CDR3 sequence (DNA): TGTGCCAGCACCGTGTGGGACAGGGGTACGAGGGACTATGGCTACACCTTC.

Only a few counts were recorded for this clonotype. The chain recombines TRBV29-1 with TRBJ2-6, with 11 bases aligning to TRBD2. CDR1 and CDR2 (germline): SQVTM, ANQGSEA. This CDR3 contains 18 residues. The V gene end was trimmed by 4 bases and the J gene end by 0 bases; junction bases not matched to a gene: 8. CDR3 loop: CSVGGTSGYSSGANVLTF. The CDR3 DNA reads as TGCAGCGTTGGGGGGACTAGCGGTTACAGCTCTGGGGCCAACGTCCTGACTTTC.

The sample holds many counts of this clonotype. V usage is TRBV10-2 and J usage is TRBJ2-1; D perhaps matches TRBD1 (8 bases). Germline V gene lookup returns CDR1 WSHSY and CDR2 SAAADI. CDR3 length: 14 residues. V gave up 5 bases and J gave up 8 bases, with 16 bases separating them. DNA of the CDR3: TGCGCCAGCAGTTTGACAGGGGCGGGGGATGAGCAGTTCTTC. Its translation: CASSLTGAGDEQFF.

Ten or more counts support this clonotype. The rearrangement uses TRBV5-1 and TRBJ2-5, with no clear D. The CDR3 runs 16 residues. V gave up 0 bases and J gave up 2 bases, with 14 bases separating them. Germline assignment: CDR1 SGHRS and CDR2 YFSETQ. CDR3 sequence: CASSLAQATSQETQYF. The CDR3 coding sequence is TGCGCCAGCAGCTTGGCCCAGGCAACCAGTCAAGAGACCCAGTACTTC.

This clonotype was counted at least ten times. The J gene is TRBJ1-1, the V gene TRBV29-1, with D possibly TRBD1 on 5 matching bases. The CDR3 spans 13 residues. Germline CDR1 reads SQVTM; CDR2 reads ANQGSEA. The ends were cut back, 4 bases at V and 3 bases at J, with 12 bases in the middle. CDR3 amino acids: CSVGAGRDTEAFF. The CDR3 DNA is TGCAGCGTTGGGGCAGGGAGGGACACTGAAGCTTTCTTT.

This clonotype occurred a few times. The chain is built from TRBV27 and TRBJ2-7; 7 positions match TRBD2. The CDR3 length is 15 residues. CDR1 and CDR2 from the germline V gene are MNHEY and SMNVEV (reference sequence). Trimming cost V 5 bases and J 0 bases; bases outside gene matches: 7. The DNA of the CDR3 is TGTGCCAGCAGTCTAGCGGCAATAAGCTCCTACGAGCAGTACTTC. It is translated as CASSLAAISSYEQYF.

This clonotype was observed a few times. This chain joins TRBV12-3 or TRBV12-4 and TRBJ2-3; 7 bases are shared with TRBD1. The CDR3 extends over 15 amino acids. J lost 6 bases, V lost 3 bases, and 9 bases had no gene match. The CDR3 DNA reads TGTGCCAGCAGTTTCGTACGGGACAGTTCGGATACGCAGTATTTT. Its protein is CASSFVRDSSDTQYF.